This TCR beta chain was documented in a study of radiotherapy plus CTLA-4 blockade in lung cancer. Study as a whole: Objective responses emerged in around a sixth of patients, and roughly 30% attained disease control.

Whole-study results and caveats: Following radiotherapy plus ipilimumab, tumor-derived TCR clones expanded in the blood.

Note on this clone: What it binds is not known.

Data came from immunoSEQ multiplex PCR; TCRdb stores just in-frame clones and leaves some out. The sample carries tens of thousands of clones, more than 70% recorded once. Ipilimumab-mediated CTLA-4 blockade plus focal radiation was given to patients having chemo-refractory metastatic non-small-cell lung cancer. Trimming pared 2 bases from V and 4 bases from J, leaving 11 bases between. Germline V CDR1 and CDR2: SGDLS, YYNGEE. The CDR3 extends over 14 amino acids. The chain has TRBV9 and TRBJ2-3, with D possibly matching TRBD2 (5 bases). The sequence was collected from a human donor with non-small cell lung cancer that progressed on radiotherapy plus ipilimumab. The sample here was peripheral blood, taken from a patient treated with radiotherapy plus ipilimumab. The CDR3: CASSVRATPDTQYF. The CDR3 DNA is TGTGCCAGCAGCGTGCGGGCTACCCCAGATACGCAGTATTTT.